Presented here are 29 T cell receptor beta chains from one specimen sequenced in a study of blood T cell repertoires in COVID-19 (dated by TCRdb to 2019 to 2021). The library was obtained by the immunoSEQ multiplex PCR assay. Imported from immuneACCESS, the table was reduced by TCRdb to in-frame sequences with V and J called. These copies leave out some clones; in studies compared against another copy, an unresolved V gene accounts for under half, and the cause of the remainder is not known. In all, the sample holds over 70,000 clones, and approximately 78% of those were seen once. The top ten clones comprise roughly 10% of the sample. Sequencing used peripheral blood. The source is a man in his sixties with acute or convalescent COVID-19.

J is TRBJ1-4 and V is TRBV28; unclear D gene. The germline CDR1 and CDR2 sequences are MDHEN and SYDVKM. This CDR3 is built from 14 residues. V shed 7 bases and J shed 5 bases, with 14 bases lying between them. CDR3 protein: CASNSQAQNEKLFF. The CDR3 DNA follows: TGTGCCAGCAATTCCCAGGCCCAAAATGAAAAACTGTTTTTT.

The V and J genes are TRBV18 and TRBJ2-2; TRBD1 aligns across 9 bases. Germline CDR1 reads KGHSH; CDR2 reads LQKENI. The CDR3 length is 15 residues. Trimming removed 6 bases from V and 5 bases from J; junction bases left unmatched: 7. The CDR3 DNA sequence: TGTGCCAGCTCCCGGACAGGGGAGGTGACCGGGGAGCTGTTTTTT. Its protein product is CASSRTGEVTGELFF.

The genes are TRBV27 and TRBJ1-4, with D possibly being TRBD1 (6 bases). V gave up 4 bases and J gave up 0 bases, with 9 bases separating them. The CDR3 loop spans 15 amino acids. Germline assignment: CDR1 MNHEY and CDR2 SMNVEV (reference sequence). CDR3 in DNA: TGTGCCAGCAGTTCCCGACAGGCAACTAATGAAAAACTGTTTTTT. Translating it yields CASSSRQATNEKLFF.

This chain joins TRBV9 and TRBJ2-1, with 10 bases aligning to TRBD2. There are 17 residues in the CDR3. Losses at the gene ends were 0 bases for V and 5 bases for J; bases not matched to a gene: 8. Germline assignment: CDR1 SGDLS and CDR2 YYNGEE. CDR3 DNA: TGTGCCAGCAGCGTAGATGGGGCGGGACTAGCGAACAATGAGCAGTTCTTC. Amino acids: CASSVDGAGLANNEQFF. The whole variable domain, remainder taken from reference TRBV9 and TRBJ2-1, is DSGVTQTPKHLITATGQRVTLRCSPRSGDLSVYWYQQSLDQGLQFLIQYYNGEERAKGNILERFSAQQFPDLHSELNLSSLELGDSALYFCASSVDGAGLANNEQFFGPGTRLTVL.

The J gene is TRBJ2-3, the V gene TRBV7-9, with D perhaps TRBD2 (6 bases). Germline CDR1 SEHNR, CDR2 FQNEAQ (reference sequence). Trimming left V 5 bases short and J 1 base short, with 13 bases between. This CDR3 is built from 15 residues. CDR3 sequence reads: CASSPGASGTDTQYF. As DNA, the CDR3 is TGTGCCAGCAGCCCAGGCGCTAGCGGCACAGATACGCAGTATTTT.

This chain uses TRBV5-1 with TRBJ2-1, with 8 bases aligning to TRBD2. V lost 4 bases, J lost 6 bases, and 9 bases stayed unmatched. CDR1 SGHRS and CDR2 YFSETQ come from the germline V gene. CDR3 length: 15 residues. DNA for the CDR3: TGCGCCAGCAGCCCCCAACCGGGACTAGGCAATGAGCAGTTCTTC. Translating it yields CASSPQPGLGNEQFF.

The rearrangement uses TRBV5-4 and TRBJ2-2; 7 bases fit TRBD1. With 3 bases clipped from V and 5 bases from J, the junction kept 10 bases outside the gene matches. The CDR3 has 16 residues. Germline lookup yields CDR1 SGHNT and CDR2 YYREEE (reference sequence). The CDR3 spells CASSYKTTGPTGELFF. DNA for the CDR3: TGTGCCAGCAGCTATAAGACGACAGGGCCGACCGGGGAGCTGTTTTTT.

This clone was found once. The CDR3 loop is CASSFPPGTANEKLFF. The CDR3 DNA reads as TGTGCCAGCAGCTTCCCCCCGGGGACAGCTAATGAAAAACTGTTTTTT. The rearrangement uses TRBV7-9 and TRBJ1-4, with 7 bases aligning to TRBD1. Unmatched junction bases numbered 7, after V lost 3 bases and J lost 3 bases. There are 16 residues in the CDR3. From germline, CDR1 is SEHNR and CDR2 FQNEAQ (reference sequence).

This chain uses TRBV2 with TRBJ1-5; tentative D call: TRBD1 (5 bases). V was trimmed by 7 bases and J by 11 bases, leaving 27 bases between them. Germline-derived CDR1 and CDR2 are SNHLY and FYNNEI. The CDR3 totals 16 residues. In DNA, the CDR3 is TGTGCCAGCACCTCCGGCCTGGGCAGCACCCCGGGGGCCCAGCATTTT. Residues: CASTSGLGSTPGAQHF. The full variable domain, in which reference TRBV2 and TRBJ1-5 provide the parts outside the CDR3, is EPEVTQTPSHQVTQMGQEVILRCVPISNHLYFYWYRQILGQKVEFLVSFYNNEISEKSEIFDDQFSVERPDGSNFTLKIRSTKLEDSAMYFCASTSGLGSTPGAQHFGDGTRLSIL.

This rearrangement joins TRBV18 to TRBJ2-3; 8 bases line up with TRBD2. This CDR3 is 16 amino acids long. CDR1 is KGHSH and CDR2 is LQKENI in the germline V gene. Losses at the gene ends were 1 base for V and 2 bases for J; bases not matched to a gene: 5. CDR3 loop: CASSPLDSGNTDTQYF. CDR3 in DNA: TGTGCCAGCTCACCACTCGATAGCGGGAACACAGATACGCAGTATTTT.

The chain couples TRBV24-1 to TRBJ2-2; 9 bases agree with TRBD2. CDR1 KGHDR and CDR2 SFDVKD come from the germline V gene. This CDR3 spans 15 amino acids. The ends lost 4 bases at V and 5 bases at J; junction bases unmatched: 4. The CDR3 sequence is CATSDLAGDTGELFF. The CDR3 DNA reads TGTGCCACCAGTGACTTAGCGGGAGATACCGGGGAGCTGTTTTTT.

The CDR3 region is CASSFRDTTQYF. CDR3 DNA sequence: TGTGCCAGCAGCTTTCGGGATACTACGCAGTATTTT. The chain uses TRBV11-2 and TRBJ2-3; D possibly corresponds to TRBD2 (5 bases). Germline V gives CDR1 SGHAT, CDR2 FQNNGV. The ends were cut back, 3 bases at V and 8 bases at J, with 9 bases in the middle. This CDR3 has 12 amino acids.

The chain is built from TRBV5-5 and TRBJ1-5, with no clear D. This CDR3 has 13 amino acids. V lost 2 bases to trimming and J lost 0 bases, with 3 bases between them. The germline V gene encodes CDR1 SGHKS and CDR2 YYEKEE (reference sequence). The CDR3 DNA reads as TGTGCCAGCAGCTTCCTTAGCAATCAGCCCCAGCATTTT. Its translation is CASSFLSNQPQHF.

The chain is built from TRBV14 and TRBJ2-5; D might be TRBD2 (6 bases). This CDR3 region has 13 residues. The germline V and J ends were trimmed by 1 base and 3 bases, with 6 bases remaining between them. Germline CDR1 reads SGHDN; CDR2 reads FVKESK. CDR3: CASSQAGEETQYF. CDR3 nucleotide sequence: TGTGCCAGCAGCCAAGCGGGAGAAGAGACCCAGTACTTC.

The chain links TRBV20-1 to TRBJ2-5; 8 positions agree with TRBD2. After removal of 3 bases from V and 5 bases from J, the junction contained 14 bases not matched to a gene. Germline V gene lookup returns CDR1 DFQATT and CDR2 SNEGSKA (reference sequence). This CDR3 spans 16 amino acids. The CDR3 here is CSASGDSGVQGETQYF. In nucleotides, the CDR3 is TGCAGTGCTAGTGGGGATAGCGGGGTTCAGGGTGAGACCCAGTACTTC.

The chain has TRBV7-2 and TRBJ2-1, with TRBD1 matching over 7 bases. V was clipped by 5 bases and J by 7 bases; unmatched bases: 5. This CDR3 is 13 amino acids long. Germline V gene sequence: CDR1 SGHTA, CDR2 FQGNSA. The CDR3 sequence: CASSVTTGNEQFF. DNA of the CDR3: TGTGCCAGCAGCGTTACGACAGGGAATGAGCAGTTCTTC. Together with reference TRBV7-2 and TRBJ2-1, the CDR3 gives the full variable domain: GAGVSQSPSNKVTEKGKDVELRCDPISGHTALYWYRQSLGQGLEFLIYFQGNSAPDKSGLPSDRFSAERTGGSVSTLTIQRTQQEDSAVYLCASSVTTGNEQFFGPGTRLTVL.

The V and J genes are TRBV5-1 and TRBJ2-5; maybe TRBD2 (6 bases). Germline CDR1 and CDR2: SGHRS and YFSETQ. The CDR3 contains 14 residues. V dropped 7 bases and J dropped 5 bases, with 18 bases sitting between them. CDR3 coding DNA: TGCGCCAGCGCCTCCCCGGGAGAGGCGGAGACCCAGTACTTC. Translating gives CASASPGEAETQYF.

This rearrangement joins TRBV23-1 to TRBJ2-1; D unresolved. TRBV23-1 is assigned to the ORF class and has an uncertain function. V lost 0 bases and J lost 0, with 9 bases in between. This CDR3 is built from 16 residues. DNA for the CDR3: TGCGCCAGCAGTCAATCCGAGCCGTGCTCCTACAATGAGCAGTTCTTC. This translates into CASSQSEPCSYNEQFF.

The V and J genes are TRBV19 and TRBJ1-5, with a tentative D call TRBD1 (5 bases). CDR3 length equals 15 residues. Germline V gives CDR1 LNHDA, CDR2 SQIVND (reference sequence). Trimming left V 10 bases short and J 3 bases short, with 19 bases between. The CDR3 sequence is CATRDGAGVNQPQHF. The DNA of the CDR3 is TGTGCCACCCGAGATGGGGCGGGGGTCAATCAGCCCCAGCATTTT.

The rearrangement links TRBV6-5 to TRBJ1-1; D is unclear. From germline, CDR1 is MNHEY and CDR2 SVGAGI. This CDR3 has 13 amino acids. Trimming removed 4 bases from V and 1 base from J, with 7 bases in between. The chain's CDR3 is CASSLHKNTEAFF. For the CDR3, the DNA is TGTGCCAGCAGTTTACACAAGAACACTGAAGCTTTCTTT.

The V and J genes are TRBV4-3 and TRBJ1-2; TRBD1 matches 9 bases. The CDR3 totals 16 residues. Germline CDR1 is LGHNA and CDR2 is YSLEER. Trimming at V came to 4 bases and at J to 5 bases, leaving 11 bases not matched to a gene. The CDR3 sequence is CASSLSGWGQGYGYTF. CDR3 nucleotide sequence: TGCGCCAGCAGCCTCAGTGGTTGGGGACAGGGATATGGCTACACCTTC.

This clone was observed a handful of times. The chain joins TRBV2 to TRBJ1-6; 8 bases fit TRBD1. CDR3 length: 12 amino acids. Looked up from germline, CDR1 is SNHLY and CDR2 is FYNNEI. With 6 bases clipped from V and 15 bases from J, the junction kept 7 bases outside the gene matches. The CDR3 nucleotides are TGTGCCAGCAGCGGACAGGGTTCGCGCCTCCACTTT. It codes for CASSGQGSRLHF. Supplemented by reference TRBV2 and TRBJ1-6, the full variable domain reads EPEVTQTPSHQVTQMGQEVILRCVPISNHLYFYWYRQILGQKVEFLVSFYNNEISEKSEIFDDQFSVERPDGSNFTLKIRSTKLEDSAMYFCASSGQGSRLHFGNGTRLTVT.

This sequence joins TRBV6-5 and TRBJ2-2; a weak D match, TRBD1 (5 bases). Germline V gene sequence: CDR1 MNHEY, CDR2 SVGAGI. V dropped 8 bases and J dropped 0 bases, with 13 bases sitting between them. The CDR3 extends over 15 amino acids. The CDR3 coding sequence is TGTGCCAGCTTGTGGGCCAGGGCGAACACCGGGGAGCTGTTTTTT. Protein sequence: CASLWARANTGELFF.

V gene TRBV27 combines with J gene TRBJ1-6; possibly TRBD1 for D (6 bases). The CDR3 totals 16 residues. Trimming shortened V by 2 bases and J by 5 bases, and 13 bases separated the two germline ends. The germline V gene encodes CDR1 MNHEY and CDR2 SMNVEV (reference sequence). The CDR3 reads CASSLGGLYHNSPLHF. The CDR3 nucleotides are TGTGCCAGCAGTTTAGGGGGCCTCTACCATAATTCACCCCTCCACTTT.

The J gene is TRBJ2-2, the V gene TRBV28; D possibly corresponds to TRBD1 (5 bases). Per the germline V gene, CDR1 is MDHEN and CDR2 is SYDVKM. The CDR3 length is 14 residues. V was trimmed by 5 bases and J by 4 bases, leaving 11 bases between them. This CDR3 reads CASSPDSLTGELFF. CDR3 nucleotides: TGTGCCAGCAGTCCCGACAGTCTCACCGGGGAGCTGTTTTTT.

The chain has TRBV6-5 and TRBJ1-2; D unclear. This CDR3 spans 12 amino acids. Per the germline V gene, CDR1 is MNHEY and CDR2 is SVGAGI. Deletions cut 10 bases from V and 8 bases from J, with 17 bases between. CDR3: CATQTEARGYTF. The DNA of the CDR3 is TGTGCCACCCAAACCGAAGCACGGGGCTACACCTTC.

Of note for this clone: The sample holds other DNA sequences that translate to the same CDR3. The gene calls are TRBV6-6 and TRBJ1-5; TRBD1 might be the D (5 bases). The CDR3 loop spans 14 amino acids. Germline CDR1 is MNHNY and CDR2 is SVGAGI (reference sequence). V was cut by 6 bases and J by 4 bases, with 13 bases left in between. CDR3 protein: CASSPQGGNQPQHF. CDR3 DNA: TGTGCCAGCAGCCCCCAGGGAGGAAATCAGCCCCAGCATTTT.

V is TRBV5-1 and J is TRBJ2-3, with a possible D match to TRBD1 (5 bases). The germline V gene has CDR1 SGHRS and CDR2 YFSETQ. The CDR3 is 12 residues long. V lost 2 bases to trimming and J lost 9 bases, with 10 bases between them. The CDR3 DNA reads as TGCGCCAGCAGCTTTGATTGGGGCACGCAGTATTTT. Residues: CASSFDWGTQYF.

The J gene is TRBJ1-2, the V gene TRBV25-1, with a possible D match to TRBD1 (5 bases). Germline CDR1 MGHDK, CDR2 SYGVNS. Trimming took off 2 bases at V and 2 bases at J, with 12 bases between the two ends. The CDR3 totals 15 residues. The CDR3 DNA follows: TGTGCCAGCAGTGAAGAGGAGGGGCGAAACTATGGCTACACCTTC. It yields the protein CASSEEEGRNYGYTF.